The text below deals with one T cell receptor beta chain. The CDR3 sequence is 16 residues long. CDR1 and CDR2 (germline): SGHRS, YFSETQ. V trimming: 5 bases; J trimming: 5 bases; junction bases outside the gene matches: 9. The data belong to a study of blood T cell repertoires in COVID-19. Across the study: PBMCs, B-cell-depleted T cells, or T cells were the source of the cDNA or gDNA that made up the material.

Some clones are missing from TCRdb's copy, which holds only in-frame ones; the method was immunoSEQ multiplex PCR. The table lists 45,000 to 60,000 clones, more than 70% of them singletons. The sample consisted of peripheral blood. The sequence derives from a human donor in a cohort sampled during active COVID-19. The chain joins TRBV5-1 to TRBJ2-3; 12 bases are shared with TRBD2. The CDR3 sequence: CASSQRTSGEGDTQYF. The CDR3 DNA follows: TGCGCCAGCAGTCAACGGACTAGCGGGGAGGGAGATACGCAGTATTTT.